Sequencing of this T cell receptor beta chain was carried out in a study of blood T cell repertoires in COVID-19. About the research overall: Sources were T cells, B-cell-depleted T cells, or PBMCs; the material itself was cDNA or gDNA.

V was trimmed by 6 bases and J by 1 base, leaving 9 bases between them. The CDR3 contains 14 residues. Germline lookup yields CDR1 MNHEY and CDR2 SVGAGI. The assay was immunoSEQ multiplex PCR, and TCRdb's table has in-frame clones only and misses some. The sample consists of around 130,000 clones, approximately 78% of them appearing once. This chain joins TRBV6-5 and TRBJ2-2; possibly TRBD1 for D (5 bases). The TCR originated in a woman older than 75 with acute or convalescent COVID-19. Material: peripheral blood. The CDR3 region has the DNA TGTGCCAGCAGATCAGGGATGAACACCGGGGAGCTGTTTTTT. Residues: CASRSGMNTGELFF.